A single sample gave rise to the 20 T cell receptor beta chains below, sequenced in a study of cytomegalovirus exposure and HLA in healthy donors. The PCR had 60 Vbeta and 13 Jbeta primers. Profiled with immunoSEQ multiplex PCR; TCRdb holds only in-frame clones, not every one. The profile shows 130,000 to 150,000 clones, roughly 80% of them singletons. Sequenced: PBMCs. Receptor source: a man between 25 and 39 years old in good health and CMV-seropositive.

This chain connects TRBV7-9 to TRBJ2-7, with D possibly TRBD1 on 6 matching bases. Trimming stripped 5 bases from V and 2 bases from J, with 19 bases between. The CDR3 totals 16 residues. Germline assignment: CDR1 SEHNR and CDR2 FQNEAQ (reference sequence). CDR3 residues: CASSLSQGKFTYEQYF. CDR3 DNA: TGTGCCAGCAGCCTCAGTCAGGGGAAGTTCACCTACGAGCAGTACTTC.

This chain uses TRBV28 with TRBJ1-2; D uncertain. This CDR3 contains 15 residues. The V gene lost 2 bases and the J gene lost 0 bases, with 10 bases spanning the gap. CDR1 MDHEN and CDR2 SYDVKM come from the germline V gene. The CDR3 loop is CASSLPLGSNYGYTF. Here the CDR3 DNA reads TGTGCCAGCAGTTTACCGCTAGGCTCTAACTATGGCTACACCTTC.

The genes are TRBV29-1 and TRBJ2-5; 9 bases align to TRBD2. The trim removed 0 bases at V and 6 bases at J, leaving 11 bases unmatched. The CDR3 runs to 16 residues. CDR1 is SQVTM, CDR2 ANQGSEA, per germline. The CDR3 bases are TGCAGCGTTGAAGATTGGGGACGCGGGAGGGCTCAGACCCAGTACTTC. Amino acid sequence: CSVEDWGRGRAQTQYF.

In its sample, this clone was seen once. The chain combines TRBV18 with TRBJ1-2; D may be TRBD1 (6 bases). CDR1 is KGHSH and CDR2 is LQKENI in the germline V gene. Trimming took 8 bases from V and 4 from J, leaving 14 bases between them. CDR3 length: 13 residues. The CDR3: CASTSTGRYGYTF. The CDR3 DNA follows: TGTGCCAGCACATCCACAGGGCGCTATGGCTACACCTTC.

The V gene is TRBV6-5, the J gene TRBJ1-6; no firm D call. Germline V gives CDR1 MNHEY, CDR2 SVGAGI. Trimming stripped 2 bases from V and 6 bases from J, with 8 bases between. The CDR3 has 14 residues. CDR3: CASSYSRFNSPLHF. The CDR3 DNA reads TGTGCCAGCAGTTACAGCAGGTTTAATTCACCCCTCCACTTT.

This chain links TRBV5-1 with TRBJ1-1, with D uncertain. The CDR3 consists of 15 residues. V was clipped by 0 bases and J by 0 bases, with 9 bases between them. Germline V gene sequence: CDR1 SGHRS, CDR2 YFSETQ. The DNA for the CDR3 is TGCGCCAGCAGCTTGGAAGGAGCTTTGAACACTGAAGCTTTCTTT. Translating gives CASSLEGALNTEAFF. Complete variable domain (other parts from reference TRBV5-1 and TRBJ1-1): KAGVTQTPRYLIKTRGQQVTLSCSPISGHRSVSWYQQTPGQGLQFLFEYFSETQRNKGNFPGRFSGRQFSNSRSEMNVSTLELGDSALYLCASSLEGALNTEAFFGQGTRLTVV.

V usage is TRBV18 and J usage is TRBJ2-2; 8 bases fit TRBD2. Germline V gives CDR1 KGHSH, CDR2 LQKENI. The V gene end was trimmed by 3 bases and the J gene end by 6 bases; junction bases not matched to a gene: 3. The CDR3 runs to 14 residues. DNA for the CDR3: TGTGCCAGCTCACCGGGACTAGTGGCCGGGGAGCTGTTTTTT. This codes for CASSPGLVAGELFF. Filled out from reference TRBV18 and TRBJ2-2, the complete variable domain reads NAGVMQNPRHLVRRRGQEARLRCSPMKGHSHVYWYRQLPEEGLKFMVYLQKENIIDESGMPKERFSAEFPKEGPSILRIQQVVRGDSAAYFCASSPGLVAGELFFGEGSRLTVL.

J is TRBJ2-7 and V is TRBV7-2, with 11 positions matching TRBD2. Trimming took 5 bases from V and 3 from J; bases not matched to a gene: 15. Per germline, CDR1 SGHTA and CDR2 FQGNSA. This CDR3 spans 18 amino acids. The CDR3 reads CASSPITSGSLTGYEQYF. Written as DNA, the CDR3 is TGTGCCAGCAGCCCGATCACTAGCGGGAGTCTGACGGGCTACGAGCAGTACTTC.

The rearrangement joins TRBV5-6 to TRBJ2-5; no clear D. V dropped 4 bases and J dropped 2 bases, with 3 bases sitting between them. The CDR3 has 11 amino acids. CDR1 is SGHDT, CDR2 YYEEEE, per germline. CDR3 sequence: CASSQQETQYF. In DNA form, the CDR3 reads TGTGCCAGCAGCCAGCAAGAGACCCAGTACTTC.

The chain couples TRBV19 to TRBJ1-3, with D perhaps matching TRBD1 (5 bases). The germline CDR1 and CDR2 sequences are LNHDA and SQIVND (reference sequence). Between the trimmed V and J ends, which lost 1 base and 2 bases, there was a span of 12 bases. The CDR3 consists of 16 residues. CDR3 loop: CASSIGKGLAGNTIYF. The CDR3 DNA reads TGTGCCAGTAGTATAGGCAAGGGGCTTGCTGGAAACACCATATATTTT.

The CDR3 reads CAWSPGLTDIEAFF. CDR3 DNA sequence: TGTGCCTGGAGTCCGGGACTGACGGACATAGAAGCTTTCTTT. The chain carries TRBV30 and TRBJ1-1, with D perhaps matching TRBD1 (5 bases). The CDR3 totals 14 residues. CDR1 GTSNPN and CDR2 SVGIG come from the germline V gene (reference sequence). Between the trimmed V and J ends, which lost 2 bases and 8 bases, there was a span of 18 bases.

In DNA, the CDR3 is TGCGCCAGCAGCCACGCCGGGATCGGACCGAACAATGAGCAGTTCTTC. This codes for CASSHAGIGPNNEQFF. V and J are TRBV4-3 and TRBJ2-1; D may be TRBD2 (5 bases). This CDR3 is built from 16 residues. CDR1 and CDR2 (germline): LGHNA, YSLEER. V lost 3 bases to trimming and J lost 5 bases, with 17 bases between them.

This chain connects TRBV4-1 to TRBJ1-6; TRBD1 might be the D (5 bases). V shed 0 bases and J shed 11 bases, with 17 bases lying between them. This CDR3 is 16 amino acids long. Germline CDR1 MGHRA, CDR2 YSYEKL. CDR3 loop: CASSQEPTGSLAPLHF. DNA for the CDR3: TGCGCCAGCAGCCAAGAACCTACAGGATCTTTGGCACCCCTCCACTTT.

The table lists this clone with a few counts. This chain links TRBV27 with TRBJ2-3; no clear D gene. CDR1 is MNHEY and CDR2 is SMNVEV in the germline V gene (reference sequence). This CDR3 spans 15 amino acids. With 3 bases removed from V and 2 bases from J, the gap between germline ends came to 12 bases. CDR3 nucleotide sequence: TGTGCCAGCAGTTTGAGAAAAACCTACACAGATACGCAGTATTTT. As protein: CASSLRKTYTDTQYF.

This sequence joins TRBV27 and TRBJ2-3, with 10 bases matching TRBD2. Germline CDR1 is MNHEY and CDR2 is SMNVEV (reference sequence). The CDR3 covers 15 residues. Trimming at V came to 3 bases and at J to 7 bases, leaving 7 bases not matched to a gene. In DNA form, the CDR3 reads TGTGCCAGCAGTTTTGAGCGGGGGGGCCGGAATACGCAGTATTTT. Protein: CASSFERGGRNTQYF.

The chain links TRBV27 to TRBJ1-1; tentatively, D is TRBD1 (6 bases). Deletions cut 5 bases from V and 1 base from J, with 14 bases between. Germline CDR1 MNHEY, CDR2 SMNVEV (reference sequence). The CDR3 contains 15 residues. The DNA of the CDR3 is TGTGCCAGCAGTCCACTTGGACAGAAGAACACTGAAGCTTTCTTT. Residues: CASSPLGQKNTEAFF.

The CDR3: CSARTVGEQYF. CDR3 in DNA: TGCAGTGCTAGGACAGTTGGCGAGCAGTACTTC. The J gene is TRBJ2-7, the V gene TRBV20-1; a weak D match, TRBD1 (5 bases). This CDR3 is 11 amino acids long. The germline V and J ends were trimmed by 3 bases and 6 bases, with 9 bases remaining between them. Germline CDR1 DFQATT, CDR2 SNEGSKA (reference sequence).

The rearrangement uses TRBV7-2 and TRBJ2-1; 10 positions agree with TRBD2. The germline gives CDR1 SGHTA, CDR2 FQGNSA. The CDR3 has 15 amino acids. With 3 bases clipped from V and 4 bases from J, the junction kept 3 bases outside the gene matches. CDR3 amino acids: CASSFYSGGYNEQFF. The CDR3 DNA sequence: TGTGCCAGCAGCTTCTATAGCGGGGGGTACAATGAGCAGTTCTTC.

The chain joins TRBV9 to TRBJ2-2; 9 bases agree with TRBD2. Germline-derived CDR1 and CDR2 are SGDLS and YYNGEE. The CDR3 has 17 residues. V shed 3 bases, J shed 0 bases, and the junction held 6 bases outside the gene matches. This chain's CDR3 is CASSGMGGGANTGELFF. In DNA form, the CDR3 reads TGTGCCAGCAGCGGAATGGGCGGGGGGGCGAACACCGGGGAGCTGTTTTTT.

V usage is TRBV10-3 and J usage is TRBJ2-7; TRBD2 is a possible D gene (5 bases). CDR1 is ENHRY and CDR2 is SYGVKD in the germline V gene. This CDR3 has 15 residues. Trimming took 2 bases from V and 3 from J, leaving 14 bases between them. CDR3 in amino acids: CAISEGVGENYEQYF. For the CDR3, the DNA is TGTGCCATCAGTGAGGGAGTCGGGGAGAACTACGAGCAGTACTTC.